Each of the 32 T cell receptor beta chains below was sequenced from the same sample in a study of T cell repertoires in cytomegalovirus infection. MiXCR was run by TCRdb on the reads, yielding one entry per CDR3 protein. This sample has approximately 500,000 distinct CDR3 sequences, with around 10% found just once. Sequencing was done on a sample of PBMCs. These receptors were collected from a human donor in good health (CMV status not recorded). Some clones in this sample may be carry-over from other donors' samples.

This clonotype was seen a handful of times. This chain joins TRBV7-9 and TRBJ1-6, with D perhaps TRBD1 (6 bases). The CDR3 is 14 amino acids. The V and J ends lost 7 bases and 8 bases respectively, with 15 bases between them. The germline gives CDR1 SEHNR, CDR2 FQNEAQ (reference sequence). This CDR3 is CASTKGVGDSPLHF. The CDR3 nucleotides read TGTGCCAGCACCAAGGGGGTTGGGGATTCACCCCTCCACTTT. The entire variable domain, with the rest obtained from reference TRBV7-9 and TRBJ1-6, is as follows: DTGVSQNPRHKITKRGQNVTFRCDPISEHNRLYWYRQTLGQGPEFLTYFQNEAQLEKSRLLSDRFSAERPKGSFSTLEIQRTEQGDSAMYLCASTKGVGDSPLHFGNGTRLTVT.

This clonotype was counted at least ten times. The V gene is TRBV12-3 or TRBV12-4, the J gene TRBJ2-2; D not certain. There are 13 residues in the CDR3. Trimming took 3 bases from V and 6 from J, leaving 8 bases between them. The CDR3 is CASSLWRSGELFF. DNA of the CDR3: TGTGCCAGCAGTTTGTGGCGATCCGGGGAGCTGTTTTTT.

This clonotype has just one count. This chain uses TRBV9 with TRBJ1-1; 11 nucleotides line up with TRBD1. Trimming at V came to 5 bases and at J to 1 base, leaving 19 bases not matched to a gene. Germline V CDR1 and CDR2: SGDLS, YYNGEE. CDR3 length: 20 residues. This CDR3 reads CASSAPLSGQGEGANTEAFF. In nucleotides, the CDR3 is TGTGCCAGCAGTGCCCCCCTCTCGGGACAGGGGGAAGGGGCGAACACTGAAGCTTTCTTT.

The DNA of the CDR3 is TGCAGCGTTGAAGGGGAGAACACTGAAGCTTTCTTT. This sequence encodes CSVEGENTEAFF. The V call is TRBV29-1, the J call TRBJ1-1, with D uncertain. V shed 1 base and J shed 1 base, with 4 bases lying between them. The CDR3 extends over 12 amino acids. Germline values: CDR1 SQVTM, CDR2 ANQGSEA.

This clonotype was seen many times. This CDR3 reads CSVEKGQGTSEQYF. Here the CDR3 DNA reads TGCAGCGTTGAAAAGGGACAGGGGACTAGCGAGCAGTACTTC. The chain uses TRBV29-1 and TRBJ2-7; TRBD1 matches at 10 bases. With 2 bases clipped from V and 6 bases from J, the junction kept 7 bases outside the gene matches. Germline V gives CDR1 SQVTM, CDR2 ANQGSEA. This CDR3 has 14 amino acids.

This clonotype was recorded many times. The chain has TRBV7-9 and TRBJ1-2; 10 nucleotides line up with TRBD1. CDR1 is SEHNR and CDR2 is FQNEAQ in the germline V gene (reference sequence). The CDR3 has 15 amino acids. V dropped 0 bases and J dropped 6; count of bases not matched to a gene: 4. The CDR3 bases are TGTGCCAGCAGCTTAGCCTTGACAGGGGGCGATGGCTACACCTTC. Its protein product is CASSLALTGGDGYTF.

This clonotype was counted many times. The rearrangement uses TRBV7-3 and TRBJ1-1; D perhaps matches TRBD1 (5 bases). The length of the CDR3 is 13 residues. Per the germline V gene, CDR1 is SGHTA and CDR2 is FQGTGA. Trimming left V 2 bases short and J 1 base short, with 5 bases between. CDR3 sequence: CASSLGANTEAFF. In DNA, the CDR3 is TGTGCCAGCAGCTTAGGGGCGAACACTGAAGCTTTCTTT.

This clonotype was observed many times. This chain uses TRBV7-2 with TRBJ2-7; 8 bases are a match to TRBD1. Trimming at V came to 3 bases and at J to 2 bases, leaving 9 bases not matched to a gene. CDR1 SGHTA and CDR2 FQGNSA come from the germline V gene. The CDR3 length is 16 residues. CDR3 in amino acids: CASSLGDRGQTYEQYF. The CDR3 nucleotides read TGTGCCAGCAGCTTGGGTGACAGGGGTCAGACCTACGAGCAGTACTTC.

This clonotype was detected only a few times. The genes are TRBV18 and TRBJ2-4; the D gene is possibly TRBD1 (5 bases). The germline gives CDR1 KGHSH, CDR2 LQKENI. The CDR3 has 14 amino acids. Trimming cost V 6 bases and J 1 base, with 10 bases left between them. The CDR3 reads CASSQGDAKNIQYF. For the CDR3, the DNA is TGTGCCAGCTCCCAAGGGGATGCCAAAAACATTCAGTACTTC.

The chain employs TRBV28 and TRBJ2-1; 16 nucleotides line up with TRBD2. CDR3 length equals 18 residues. Germline-derived CDR1 and CDR2 are MDHEN and SYDVKM. The trim removed 4 bases at V and 3 bases at J, leaving 6 bases unmatched. CDR3 sequence reads: CASSSGTSGRAHYNEQFF. The CDR3 nucleotides are TGTGCCAGCAGTTCAGGGACTAGCGGGAGGGCCCACTACAATGAGCAGTTCTTC.

In its sample, this clonotype was seen a few times. V is TRBV3-1 and J is TRBJ2-1, with 11 bases lining up with TRBD2. Losses at the gene ends were 4 bases for V and 4 bases for J; bases not matched to a gene: 12. Germline CDR1 reads LGHDT; CDR2 reads YNNKEL (reference sequence). CDR3 length: 18 residues. The CDR3 region has the DNA TGTGCCAGCAGCCCAAGAGTGCTAGCGGGGGGCCGTTACAATGAGCAGTTCTTC. It encodes CASSPRVLAGGRYNEQFF.

This clonotype was seen many times. A read error may explain this, as a much larger clone is one base away. The CDR3 DNA is TGTGCCAGCAGTGACGGGACTAGCGGGACAGATACGCAGTATTTT. Its protein is CASSDGTSGTDTQYF. The rearrangement links TRBV6-4 to TRBJ2-3; TRBD2 aligns across 12 bases. V lost 2 bases and J lost 3; bases outside the gene matches: 0. CDR1 and CDR2 (germline): MRHNA, SNTAGT. The length of the CDR3 is 15 residues.

Many counts were recorded for this clonotype. The chain recombines TRBV7-8 with TRBJ2-5, with a possible D match to TRBD1 (5 bases). Deletions cut 1 base from V and 7 bases from J, with 13 bases between. Germline V gene sequence: CDR1 SGHVS, CDR2 FQNEAQ. This CDR3 has 14 amino acids. The CDR3 DNA reads as TGTGCCAGCAGCTTAGAAGGGGTTATGGGGACCCAGTACTTC. Translated, it gives CASSLEGVMGTQYF.

This chain links TRBV29-1 with TRBJ2-2; the D gene is possibly TRBD1 (5 bases). Germline CDR1 and CDR2: SQVTM and ANQGSEA. The CDR3 sequence is 13 residues long. V was pared by 7 bases and J by 1 base, with 10 bases between. This CDR3 reads CSGMTENTGELFF. CDR3 in DNA: TGCAGCGGGATGACAGAGAACACCGGGGAGCTGTTTTTT.

This rearrangement joins TRBV7-8 to TRBJ2-3; tentatively, D is TRBD1 (6 bases). Germline V lookup: CDR1 SGHVS, CDR2 FQNEAQ. Trimming shortened V by 1 base and J by 0 bases, and 8 bases separated the two germline ends. The CDR3 length is 15 residues. DNA for the CDR3: TGTGCCAGCAGCTTAGGCCAGGGGAGCACAGATACGCAGTATTTT. This sequence encodes CASSLGQGSTDTQYF.

This clonotype was counted ten times or more. This chain links TRBV20-1 with TRBJ2-2, with D maybe TRBD2 (6 bases). V was clipped by 3 bases and J by 6 bases, with 14 bases between them. The CDR3 totals 14 residues. Germline CDR1 is DFQATT and CDR2 is SNEGSKA (reference sequence). This CDR3 is CSASNAGSSGELFF. In nucleotides, the CDR3 is TGCAGTGCTAGTAACGCGGGAAGTTCCGGGGAGCTGTTTTTT.

The sample holds a few counts of this clonotype. The V and J genes are TRBV5-5 and TRBJ2-3; D possibly matches TRBD1 or TRBD2 (5 bases each). The CDR3 is made up of 17 amino acids. Germline V gene lookup returns CDR1 SGHKS and CDR2 YYEKEE (reference sequence). V was trimmed by 4 bases and J by 1 base, leaving 19 bases between them. This CDR3 is CASSLLRRTIGTDTQYF. CDR3 sequence (DNA): TGTGCCAGCAGCCTGCTCAGGAGGACAATTGGCACAGATACGCAGTATTTT.

In its sample, this clonotype was seen many times. The chain links TRBV14 to TRBJ1-4; TRBD1 is a possible D gene (5 bases). The CDR3 extends over 15 amino acids. The germline V gene has CDR1 SGHDN and CDR2 FVKESK. The ends were cut back, 1 base at V and 4 bases at J, with 10 bases in the middle. The CDR3 is CASSQGPQGNEKLFF. The CDR3 nucleotides read TGTGCCAGCAGCCAAGGACCCCAGGGTAATGAAAAACTGTTTTTT.

The chain carries TRBV15 and TRBJ2-1, with D perhaps TRBD1 or TRBD2 (5 bases each). V was pared by 1 base and J by 3 bases, with 10 bases between. The CDR3 has 15 residues. The germline gives CDR1 LNHNV, CDR2 YYDKDF (reference sequence). The CDR3 DNA sequence: TGTGCCACCAGCAGAGCCCGGGACGGCTACAATGAGCAGTTCTTC. It is translated as CATSRARDGYNEQFF.

There are many counts of this clonotype. The chain recombines TRBV7-9 with TRBJ2-7, with TRBD1 as a possible D gene (6 bases). Trimming took off 2 bases at V and 4 bases at J, with 21 bases between the two ends. This CDR3 has 17 amino acids. Germline CDR1 and CDR2: SEHNR and FQNEAQ (reference sequence). The CDR3: CASSLLRSRDTTYEQYF. The CDR3 DNA is TGTGCCAGCAGCTTATTGAGGTCCCGGGACACTACTTACGAGCAGTACTTC.

The sample holds many counts of this clonotype. V is TRBV7-9 and J is TRBJ2-5, with 7 bases lining up with TRBD2. V dropped 5 bases and J dropped 1; count of bases not matched to a gene: 7. Germline V lookup: CDR1 SEHNR, CDR2 FQNEAQ (reference sequence). This CDR3 spans 15 amino acids. CDR3 nucleotides: TGTGCCAGCAGCCCACCGACTAGCAGCCAAGAGACCCAGTACTTC. Translating it yields CASSPPTSSQETQYF.

This clonotype was picked up many times. The chain employs TRBV6-1 and TRBJ2-3; D uncertain. Looked up from germline, CDR1 is MNHNS and CDR2 is SASEGT. Trimming took 6 bases from V and 2 from J, leaving 9 bases between them. The length of the CDR3 is 13 residues. CDR3 sequence reads: CASSTLYTDTQYF. CDR3 DNA: TGTGCCAGCAGCACCCTTTACACAGATACGCAGTATTTT.

The chain carries TRBV24-1 and TRBJ2-1; the match to TRBD2 covers 12 bases. The CDR3 runs to 16 residues. The germline gives CDR1 KGHDR, CDR2 SFDVKD. V gave up 4 bases and J gave up 6 bases; unmatched junction bases: 6. In DNA, the CDR3 is TGTGCCACCAGTGACCCCAGGGGACTAGCGGGCAATGAGCAGTTCTTC. As protein: CATSDPRGLAGNEQFF.

This clonotype was detected ten times or more. V and J are TRBV14 and TRBJ2-1; 9 nucleotides line up with TRBD2. CDR1 is SGHDN, CDR2 FVKESK, per germline. This CDR3 comprises 17 residues. Losses at the gene ends were 5 bases for V and 4 bases for J; bases not matched to a gene: 12. As DNA, the CDR3 is TGTGCCAGCAGCGCCCATAGCGGGGGCTCTATATACAATGAGCAGTTCTTC. Protein product: CASSAHSGGSIYNEQFF.

This clonotype was found many times. The rearrangement links TRBV27 to TRBJ1-4; D is uncertain. The V gene's germline CDR1 is MNHEY and CDR2 SMNVEV (reference sequence). This CDR3 contains 12 residues. Trimming pared 6 bases from V and 8 bases from J, leaving 10 bases between. In DNA form, the CDR3 reads TGTGCCAGCAGCAGGTTGGGGGAAAAACTGTTTTTT. Protein sequence: CASSRLGEKLFF.

This clonotype has at least ten counts. The V call is TRBV29-1, the J call TRBJ1-1; the D gene is possibly TRBD1 (6 bases). CDR1 SQVTM and CDR2 ANQGSEA come from the germline V gene. This CDR3 comprises 12 residues. Between the trimmed V and J ends, which lost 6 bases and 1 base, there was a span of 9 bases. CDR3 residues: CSVGQRNTEAFF. CDR3 DNA: TGCAGCGTCGGACAGCGGAACACTGAAGCTTTCTTT.

This clonotype was seen at least ten times. This chain links TRBV2 with TRBJ2-7, with a weak D call TRBD1 (6 bases). The germline CDR1 and CDR2 sequences are SNHLY and FYNNEI. The CDR3 runs to 12 residues. V dropped 9 bases and J dropped 3 bases, with 12 bases sitting between them. CDR3 nucleotide sequence: TGTGCCAGTAGGACAGATAGCTACGAGCAGTACTTC. It translates to CASRTDSYEQYF.

The chain couples TRBV4-2 to TRBJ1-2, with TRBD1 as a possible D gene (5 bases). The V gene lost 0 bases and the J gene lost 4 bases, with 15 bases spanning the gap. From germline, CDR1 is LGHNA and CDR2 YNFKEQ. The CDR3 totals 16 residues. The CDR3 protein is CASSQDQDRGSYGYTF. In DNA form, the CDR3 reads TGTGCCAGCAGCCAAGATCAAGATAGGGGTAGCTATGGCTACACCTTC.

The rearrangement uses TRBV28 and TRBJ2-2; possible D gene TRBD2, 5 bases. Germline lookup yields CDR1 MDHEN and CDR2 SYDVKM. With 7 bases removed from V and 4 bases from J, the gap between germline ends came to 7 bases. The CDR3 consists of 12 residues. CDR3 region: CASKSGTGELFF. The CDR3 DNA reads TGTGCCAGCAAGAGCGGCACCGGGGAGCTGTTTTTT.

In DNA form, the CDR3 reads TGTGCCAGCAGCTCCCGGACTAGCGGGGGGGGTTACAATGAGCAGTTCTTC. Protein sequence: CASSSRTSGGGYNEQFF. This chain connects TRBV7-3 to TRBJ2-1; TRBD2 agrees at 15 bases. CDR3 length: 17 amino acids. Per the germline V gene, CDR1 is SGHTA and CDR2 is FQGTGA. J lost 4 bases, V lost 4 bases, and 5 bases had no gene match.

In this sample, this clonotype turned up many times. This rearrangement joins TRBV4-2 to TRBJ1-2; D unclear. CDR1 and CDR2 from the germline V gene are LGHNA and YNFKEQ. This CDR3 contains 13 residues. V lost 1 base and J lost 4, with 7 bases in between. DNA of the CDR3: TGTGCCAGCAGCCAAGTGGGAGGCTATGGCTACACCTTC. Its translation: CASSQVGGYGYTF.

This clonotype appeared many times. The chain combines TRBV6-1 with TRBJ2-7, with a weak D call TRBD2 (6 bases). The germline V and J ends were trimmed by 1 base and 4 bases, with 17 bases remaining between them. The CDR3 contains 16 residues. Germline V gene data show CDR1 as MNHNS and CDR2 as SASEGT. CDR3 residues: CASSEGVRELGYEQYF. CDR3 sequence (DNA): TGTGCCAGCAGTGAAGGGGTGCGGGAACTAGGGTACGAGCAGTACTTC.